This T cell receptor beta chain was identified during a study of cytotoxic CD8 clonotypes in ibrutinib-treated CLL. Findings and caveats of the study: Patients showed higher baseline clonality than age-matched healthy donors, and it tracked circulating CD8+ T-cell counts.

Generated by immunoSEQ multiplex PCR, the TCRdb table keeps only in-frame clones and is missing some. The table includes approximately 280,000 clones, approximately 76% detected once. This CDR3 has 13 residues. V trimming: 3 bases; J trimming: 4 bases; junction bases outside the gene matches: 2. Germline V lookup: CDR1 SGHNT, CDR2 YYREEE (reference sequence). For this clone: Its antigen is unknown.

The clonotype originates from a human donor with chronic lymphocytic leukemia. This chain links TRBV5-4 with TRBJ2-5, with 8 bases matching TRBD2. The input for sequencing was PBMCs, taken at disease progression, from a patient treated with ibrutinib. This CDR3 is CASSSGLVETQYF. The CDR3 region has the DNA TGTGCCAGCAGCTCGGGACTAGTAGAGACCCAGTACTTC.